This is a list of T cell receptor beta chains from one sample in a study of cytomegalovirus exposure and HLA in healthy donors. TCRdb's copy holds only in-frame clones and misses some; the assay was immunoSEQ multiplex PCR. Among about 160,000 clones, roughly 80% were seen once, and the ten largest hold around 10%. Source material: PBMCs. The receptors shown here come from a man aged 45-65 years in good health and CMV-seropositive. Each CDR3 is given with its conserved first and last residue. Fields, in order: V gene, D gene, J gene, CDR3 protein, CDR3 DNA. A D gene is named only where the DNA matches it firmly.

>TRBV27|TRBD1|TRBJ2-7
CASSRPPGTGGAYEQYF
TGTGCCAGCAGTCGCCCCCCGGGGACAGGGGGCGCCTACGAGCAGTACTTC
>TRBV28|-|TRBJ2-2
CASSSSLRNTGELFF
TGTGCCAGCAGTTCCAGTTTAAGGAACACCGGGGAGCTGTTTTTT
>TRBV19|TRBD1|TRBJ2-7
CASRTSTGGHYEQYF
TGTGCCAGTAGAACGTCGACAGGGGGGCACTACGAGCAGTACTTC
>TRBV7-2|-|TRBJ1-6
CASSLGSWVHF
TGTGCCAGCAGCTTAGGGAGCTGGGTCCACTTT
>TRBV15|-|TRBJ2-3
CATSRPTGGDRPDTQYF
TGTGCCACCAGCAGACCTACAGGGGGGGACCGACCAGATACGCAGTATTTT
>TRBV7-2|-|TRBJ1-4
CASSLGGASNEKLFF
TGTGCCAGCAGCTTAGGGGGCGCATCTAATGAAAAACTGTTTTTT
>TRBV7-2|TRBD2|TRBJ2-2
CASSFLAGGTGELFF
TGTGCCAGCAGCTTCTTAGCGGGAGGCACCGGGGAGCTGTTTTTT
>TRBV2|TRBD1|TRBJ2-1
CASQGAVYNEQFF
TGTGCCAGCCAGGGGGCTGTCTACAATGAGCAGTTCTTC
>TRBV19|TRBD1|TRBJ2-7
CASSPRTGNNYEQYF
TGTGCCAGTAGTCCCCGGACAGGGAATAACTACGAGCAGTACTTC
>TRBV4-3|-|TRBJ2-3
CASSQDFNTFTDTQYF
TGCGCCAGCAGCCAAGATTTTAACACCTTCACAGATACGCAGTATTTT
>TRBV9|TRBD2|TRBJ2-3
CASSVSGTSGLLHTDTQYF
TGTGCCAGCAGCGTTTCCGGGACTAGCGGCCTTCTACACACAGATACGCAGTATTTT
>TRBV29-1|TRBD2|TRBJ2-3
CSVEGASGRLADTQYF
TGCAGCGTTGAAGGGGCTAGCGGGAGGTTGGCAGATACGCAGTATTTT
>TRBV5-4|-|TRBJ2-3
CASSSSLVPLNSDTQYF
TGTGCCAGCAGCTCCTCACTAGTCCCCTTAAATTCGGATACGCAGTATTTT